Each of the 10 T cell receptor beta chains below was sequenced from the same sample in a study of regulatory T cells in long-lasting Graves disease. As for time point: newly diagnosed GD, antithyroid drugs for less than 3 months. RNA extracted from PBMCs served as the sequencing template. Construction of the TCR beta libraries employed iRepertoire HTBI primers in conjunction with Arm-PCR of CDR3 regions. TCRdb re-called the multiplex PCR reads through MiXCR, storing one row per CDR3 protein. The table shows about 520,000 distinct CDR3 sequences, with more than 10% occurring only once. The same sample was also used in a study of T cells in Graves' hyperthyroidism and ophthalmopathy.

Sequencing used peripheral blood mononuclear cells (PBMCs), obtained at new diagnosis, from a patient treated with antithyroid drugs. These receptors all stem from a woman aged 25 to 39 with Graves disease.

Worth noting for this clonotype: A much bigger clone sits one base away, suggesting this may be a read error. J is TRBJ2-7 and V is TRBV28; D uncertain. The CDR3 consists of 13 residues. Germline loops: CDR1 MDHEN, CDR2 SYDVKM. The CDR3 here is CASKRVLSYEQHF. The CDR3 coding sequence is TGTGCCAGTAAACGAGTGCTGTCCTACGAGCAGCACTTC.

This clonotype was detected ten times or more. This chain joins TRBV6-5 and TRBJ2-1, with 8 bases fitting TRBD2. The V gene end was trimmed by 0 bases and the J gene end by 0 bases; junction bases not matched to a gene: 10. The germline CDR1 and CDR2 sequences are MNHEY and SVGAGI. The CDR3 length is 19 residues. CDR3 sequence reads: CASSYSTAPSGSSYNEQFF. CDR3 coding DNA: TGTGCCAGCAGTTACTCGACAGCCCCGAGCGGGAGCTCCTACAATGAGCAGTTCTTC.

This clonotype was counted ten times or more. DNA of the CDR3: TGTGCCAGCAGTGAATGGACAGGGAATTCACCCCTCCACTTT. The encoded protein is CASSEWTGNSPLHF. This chain uses TRBV6-2 or TRBV6-3 with TRBJ1-6; 8 nucleotides match TRBD1. This CDR3 is built from 14 residues. Germline V gene data show CDR1 as MNHEY and CDR2 as SVGEGT. V shed 5 bases and J 7 bases; nucleotides not matched to a gene: 4.

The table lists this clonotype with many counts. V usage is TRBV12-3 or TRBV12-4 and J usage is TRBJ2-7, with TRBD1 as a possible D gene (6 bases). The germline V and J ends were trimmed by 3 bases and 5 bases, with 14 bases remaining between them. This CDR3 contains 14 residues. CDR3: CASSFRGFTHEQYF. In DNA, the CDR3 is TGTGCCAGCAGTTTTAGGGGGTTTACCCACGAGCAGTACTTC.

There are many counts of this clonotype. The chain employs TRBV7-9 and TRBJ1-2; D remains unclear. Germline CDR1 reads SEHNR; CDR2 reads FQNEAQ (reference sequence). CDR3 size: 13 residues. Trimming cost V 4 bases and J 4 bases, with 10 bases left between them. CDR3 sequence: CASSSPGAYGYTF. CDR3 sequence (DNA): TGTGCCAGCAGCTCTCCGGGAGCCTATGGCTACACCTTC.

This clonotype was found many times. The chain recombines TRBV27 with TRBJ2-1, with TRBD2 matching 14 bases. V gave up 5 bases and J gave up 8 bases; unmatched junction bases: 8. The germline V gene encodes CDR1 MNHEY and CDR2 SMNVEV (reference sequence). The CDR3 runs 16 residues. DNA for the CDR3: TGTGCCAGCAGTCCACAGACTAGCGGGAGGGCTCATGAGCAGTTCTTC. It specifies CASSPQTSGRAHEQFF.

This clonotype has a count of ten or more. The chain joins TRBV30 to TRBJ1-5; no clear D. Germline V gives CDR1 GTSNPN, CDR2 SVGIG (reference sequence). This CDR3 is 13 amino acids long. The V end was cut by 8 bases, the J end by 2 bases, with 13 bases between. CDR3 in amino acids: CAQSAGRNQPQHF. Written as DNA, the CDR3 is TGTGCCCAAAGTGCAGGACGCAATCAGCCCCAGCATTTT.

CDR3 loop: CASSIAEGRGSNYGYTF. CDR3 DNA sequence: TGTGCCAGTAGTATAGCCGAAGGACGGGGGTCTAACTATGGCTACACCTTC. J is TRBJ1-2 and V is TRBV19; D perhaps matches TRBD1 (5 bases). CDR1 is LNHDA, CDR2 SQIVND, per germline (reference sequence). V dropped 1 base and J dropped 0 bases, with 15 bases sitting between them. This CDR3 has 17 amino acids.

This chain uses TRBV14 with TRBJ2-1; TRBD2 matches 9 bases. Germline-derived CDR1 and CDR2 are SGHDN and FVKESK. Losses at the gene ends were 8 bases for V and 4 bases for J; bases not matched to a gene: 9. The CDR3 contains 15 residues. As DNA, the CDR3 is TGTGCCAGCTCACTTAGCGGGAGTCAGTACAATGAGCAGTTCTTC. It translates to CASSLSGSQYNEQFF.

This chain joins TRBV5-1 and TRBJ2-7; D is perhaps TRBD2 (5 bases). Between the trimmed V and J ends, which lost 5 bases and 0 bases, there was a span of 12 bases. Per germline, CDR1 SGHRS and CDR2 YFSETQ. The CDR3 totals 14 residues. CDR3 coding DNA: TGCGCCAGCAGTCGTGGAGGCTTCTCCTACGAGCAGTACTTC. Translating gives CASSRGGFSYEQYF. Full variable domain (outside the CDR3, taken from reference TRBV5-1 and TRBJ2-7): KAGVTQTPRYLIKTRGQQVTLSCSPISGHRSVSWYQQTPGQGLQFLFEYFSETQRNKGNFPGRFSGRQFSNSRSEMNVSTLELGDSALYLCASSRGGFSYEQYFGPGTRLTVT.